This record covers a single T cell receptor beta chain. Its specificity is not known. Following autologous stem cell transplantation, relapse occurred in every patient, and exposure to brentuximab vedotin varied. V lost 4 bases, J lost 5 bases, and 17 bases lay in between. Germline CDR1 and CDR2: LGHNA and YNFKEQ. The CDR3 is 16 residues long. The data were obtained in a study of PD-1 blockade in classical Hodgkin lymphoma. Study-wide findings and caveats: A reduction in baseline TCR diversity was reportedly seen in newly diagnosed patients relative to healthy donors.

This table comes from immunoSEQ multiplex PCR, and its TCRdb copy is limited to in-frame clones, with some not included. The sample includes some 50,000 clones, about three quarters of them seen just once. Material: peripheral blood mononuclear cells (PBMCs), obtained at baseline. This chain links TRBV4-2 with TRBJ2-2; tentatively, D is TRBD2 (6 bases). This sequence originates from a human donor with classical Hodgkin lymphoma. CDR3 in amino acids: CASSLWTTEGTGELFF. The CDR3 DNA follows: TGTGCCAGCAGCCTCTGGACTACCGAGGGGACCGGGGAGCTGTTTTTT.